This T cell receptor beta chain emerged from a study of cytomegalovirus exposure and HLA in healthy donors. Whole-study results and caveats: Accurate prediction of most subjects' HLA-A and HLA-B alleles from TCR beta sequences was reported. Productive rates of about 87% or about 30% were seen for most TCR beta V segments in an earlier analysis. HLA alleles were associated with 16,951 TCR beta sequences in a later analysis at 0.05 false discovery rate.

On this clone itself: Its antigen is still unknown.

PCR involved 60 Vbeta and 13 Jbeta primers. Libraries were prepared by immunoSEQ multiplex PCR; TCRdb keeps only in-frame clonotypes and omits some of them. The table includes 150,000 to 200,000 clones, around 79% detected once. The TCR was taken from a woman aged 45-65 years in good health and CMV-seronegative. The sample consisted of PBMCs.

The CDR3 DNA sequence: TGTGCCAGCAGCCCGCTAGCGGGGGCCACCAACACCGGGGAGCTGTTTTTT. This encodes CASSPLAGATNTGELFF. V and J are TRBV6-4 and TRBJ2-2; TRBD2 matches at 10 bases. The trim removed 6 bases at V and 2 bases at J, leaving 9 bases unmatched. The CDR3 spans 17 residues. The germline V gene encodes CDR1 MRHNA and CDR2 SNTAGT.